In this sample, the clone carrying this T cell receptor beta chain turned up many times. The target antigen is unknown. This entry belongs to a study of Graves' ophthalmopathy and Graves' hyperthyroidism. Findings and caveats of the study: Prediction of ophthalmopathy progression reached about 71% sensitivity and approximately 75% specificity. Thyroid clonotypes that were expanded above 0.001 frequency mostly also appeared in blood.

Hyperthyroidism patients had new diagnoses, durations under 2 months, and ages of 18 to 65. Orbital computed tomography, together with clinical symptoms, serum thyroxine, TRAb and thyroid ultrasound, was used for diagnosis. The TCR beta CDR3 regions underwent amplification from RNA transcripts. HTBI primers were employed in first-round RT-PCR, then a second-round multiplex PCR followed. TCRdb reanalysed the multiplex PCR reads using MiXCR and keeps one entry per CDR3 protein. The sample gives about 1.2 million distinct CDR3 sequences, 35% to 40% of which show up once; around 10% is in the top ten. The material sequenced was peripheral blood or thyroid tissue (not recorded which). This sequence was found in an adult man with Graves' hyperthyroidism.

CDR3 sequence: CSARVPWFSVQPQHF. CDR3 nucleotides: TGCAGTGCTAGAGTGCCTTGGTTTTCGGTTCAGCCCCAGCATTTT. The genes are TRBV20-1 and TRBJ1-5; D gene ambiguous. Looked up from germline, CDR1 is DFQATT and CDR2 is SNEGSKA (reference sequence). This CDR3 contains 15 residues. V lost 1 base and J lost 6, with 16 bases in between.